This paragraph reports one TCR beta chain. Its antigen is unidentified. This specimen comes from a study of cytomegalovirus exposure and HLA in healthy donors. Study outcomes and limitations: A later analysis by the authors found several of the most significant clusters apparently linked to common viral pathogens.

CDR1 is MNHEY, CDR2 SVGAGI, per germline. This CDR3 is 13 amino acids long. After removal of 5 bases from V and 7 bases from J, the junction contained 7 bases not matched to a gene. Primers: 60 Vbeta forward and 13 Jbeta reverse. In the study's own analysis: A later analysis tallied some 80 million unique TCR beta chains, 9.5 million to 14 million of them shared. TCRdb's table, derived via immunoSEQ multiplex PCR, lists solely in-frame clones and lacks some. V, J and clone size are those of that table, while D and trimming were read from the DNA. The top ten clones hold 8.2% of a sample with tens of thousands of clones, about 71% of them seen once.

The specimen was PBMCs. The gene calls are TRBV6-5 and TRBJ2-7; 8 positions match TRBD1. The TCR sequence derives from a man between 60 and 75 years old in good health and CMV-seronegative. The CDR3 spells CASSPGRGLEQYF. The CDR3 DNA reads TGTGCCAGCAGTCCAGGCAGGGGGCTTGAGCAGTACTTC.